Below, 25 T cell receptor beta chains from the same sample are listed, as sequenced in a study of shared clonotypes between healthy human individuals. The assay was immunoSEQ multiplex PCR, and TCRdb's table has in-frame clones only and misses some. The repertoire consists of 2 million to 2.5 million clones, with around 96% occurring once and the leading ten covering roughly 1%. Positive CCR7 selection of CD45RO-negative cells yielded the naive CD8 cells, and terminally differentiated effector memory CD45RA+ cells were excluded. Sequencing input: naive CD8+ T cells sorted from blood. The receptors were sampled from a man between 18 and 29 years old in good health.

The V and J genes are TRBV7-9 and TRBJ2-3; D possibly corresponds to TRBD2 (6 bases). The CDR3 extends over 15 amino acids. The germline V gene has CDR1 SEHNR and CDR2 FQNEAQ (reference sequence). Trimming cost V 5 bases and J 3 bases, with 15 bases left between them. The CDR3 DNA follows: TGTGCCAGCAGCACCTTGCAGGGACTGACAGATACGCAGTATTTT. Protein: CASSTLQGLTDTQYF.

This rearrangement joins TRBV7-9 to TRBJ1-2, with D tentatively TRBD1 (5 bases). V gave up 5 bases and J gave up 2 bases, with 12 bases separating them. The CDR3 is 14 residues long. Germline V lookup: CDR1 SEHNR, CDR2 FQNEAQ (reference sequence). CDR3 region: CASSDFWGNYGYTF. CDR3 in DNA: TGTGCCAGCAGCGACTTTTGGGGGAACTATGGCTACACCTTC.

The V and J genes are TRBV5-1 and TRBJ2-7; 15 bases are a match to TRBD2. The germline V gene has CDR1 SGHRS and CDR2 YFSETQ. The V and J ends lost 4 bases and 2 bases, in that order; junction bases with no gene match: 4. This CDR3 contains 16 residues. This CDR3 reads CASSPGLAGGPYEQYF. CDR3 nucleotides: TGCGCCAGCAGCCCCGGACTAGCGGGAGGGCCCTACGAGCAGTACTTC.

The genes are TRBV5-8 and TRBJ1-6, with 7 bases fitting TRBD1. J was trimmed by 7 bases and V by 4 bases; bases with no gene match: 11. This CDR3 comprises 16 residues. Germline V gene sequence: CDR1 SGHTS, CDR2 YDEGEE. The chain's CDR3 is CASSPITGQINSPLHF. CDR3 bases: TGTGCCAGCAGCCCTATTACGGGACAGATCAATTCACCCCTCCACTTT.

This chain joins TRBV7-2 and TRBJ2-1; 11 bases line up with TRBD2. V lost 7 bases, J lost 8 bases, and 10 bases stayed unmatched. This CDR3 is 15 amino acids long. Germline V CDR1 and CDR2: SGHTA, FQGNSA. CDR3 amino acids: CASTTSGSIYDEQFF. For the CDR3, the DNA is TGTGCCAGCACCACTAGCGGGAGCATTTATGATGAGCAGTTCTTC.

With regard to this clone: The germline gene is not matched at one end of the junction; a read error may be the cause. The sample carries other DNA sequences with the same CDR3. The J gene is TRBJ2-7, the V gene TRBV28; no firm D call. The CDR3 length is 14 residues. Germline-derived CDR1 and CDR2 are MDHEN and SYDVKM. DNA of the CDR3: TGCGCCAGCAGTTTAACCCGACGTACTTACGAGCAGTACTTC. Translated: CASSLTRRTYEQYF.

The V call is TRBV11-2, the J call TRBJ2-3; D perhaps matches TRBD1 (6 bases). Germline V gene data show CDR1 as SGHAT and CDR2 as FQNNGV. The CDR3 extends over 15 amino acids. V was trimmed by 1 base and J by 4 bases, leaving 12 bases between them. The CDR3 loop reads CASSLGNREADTQYF. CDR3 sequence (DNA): TGTGCCAGCAGCTTAGGTAACAGGGAAGCAGATACGCAGTATTTT.

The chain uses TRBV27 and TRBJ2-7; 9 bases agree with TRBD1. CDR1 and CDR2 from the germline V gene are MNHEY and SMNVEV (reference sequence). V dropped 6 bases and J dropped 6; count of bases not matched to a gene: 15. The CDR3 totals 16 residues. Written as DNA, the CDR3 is TGTGCCAGCAGCCCCTCTCTGGGACAGGGCCCCTTCGAGCAGTACTTC. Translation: CASSPSLGQGPFEQYF.

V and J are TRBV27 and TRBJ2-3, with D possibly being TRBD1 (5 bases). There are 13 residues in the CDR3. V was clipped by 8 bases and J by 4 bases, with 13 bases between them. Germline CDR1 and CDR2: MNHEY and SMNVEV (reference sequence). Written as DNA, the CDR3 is TGTGCCAGCTTATCTGAAGGGGCAGATACGCAGTATTTT. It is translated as CASLSEGADTQYF.

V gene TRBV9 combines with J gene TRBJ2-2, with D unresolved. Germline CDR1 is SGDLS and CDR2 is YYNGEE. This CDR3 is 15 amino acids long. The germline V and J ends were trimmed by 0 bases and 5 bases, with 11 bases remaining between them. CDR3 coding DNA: TGTGCCAGCAGCGTAGGTGGTTCCACTACCGGGGAGCTGTTTTTT. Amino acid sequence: CASSVGGSTTGELFF.

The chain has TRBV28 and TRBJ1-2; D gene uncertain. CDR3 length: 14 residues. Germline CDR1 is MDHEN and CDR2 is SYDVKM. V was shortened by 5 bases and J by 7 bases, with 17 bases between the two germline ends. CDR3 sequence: CASSPRGSFGGYTF. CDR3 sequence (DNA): TGTGCCAGCAGTCCCCGCGGGAGCTTCGGTGGCTACACCTTC.

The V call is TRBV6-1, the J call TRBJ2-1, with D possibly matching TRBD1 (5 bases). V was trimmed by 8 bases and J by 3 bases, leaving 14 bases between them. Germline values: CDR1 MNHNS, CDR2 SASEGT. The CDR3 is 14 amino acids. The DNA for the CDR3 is TGTGCCAGCGGAGTAGGGGCGTTCTACAATGAGCAGTTCTTC. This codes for CASGVGAFYNEQFF.

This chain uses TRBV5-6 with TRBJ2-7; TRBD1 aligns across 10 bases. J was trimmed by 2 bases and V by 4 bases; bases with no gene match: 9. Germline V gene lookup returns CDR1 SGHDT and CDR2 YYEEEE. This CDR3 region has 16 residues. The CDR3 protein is CASSPLGTGDPYEQYF. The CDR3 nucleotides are TGTGCCAGCAGCCCTCTAGGGACAGGGGACCCCTACGAGCAGTACTTC.

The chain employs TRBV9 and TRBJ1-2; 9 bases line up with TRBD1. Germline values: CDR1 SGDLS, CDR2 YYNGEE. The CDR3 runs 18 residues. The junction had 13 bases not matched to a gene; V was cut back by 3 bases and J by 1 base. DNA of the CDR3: TGTGCCAGCAGCGCTCAAGCATACCGGGACAGGGATAACTATGGCTACACCTTC. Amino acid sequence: CASSAQAYRDRDNYGYTF.

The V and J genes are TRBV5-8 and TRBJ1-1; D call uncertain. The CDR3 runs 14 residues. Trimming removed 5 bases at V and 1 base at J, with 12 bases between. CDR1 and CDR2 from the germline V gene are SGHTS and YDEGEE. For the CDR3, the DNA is TGTGCCAGCAGTTGGGCAGGAGAGAACACTGAAGCTTTCTTT. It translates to CASSWAGENTEAFF.

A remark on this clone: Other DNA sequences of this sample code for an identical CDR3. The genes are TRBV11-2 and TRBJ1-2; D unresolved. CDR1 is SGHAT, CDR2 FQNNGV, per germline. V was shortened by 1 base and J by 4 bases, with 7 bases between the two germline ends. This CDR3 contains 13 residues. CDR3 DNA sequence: TGTGCCAGCAGCTTAGGTCAGGCCTATGGCTACACCTTC. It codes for CASSLGQAYGYTF.

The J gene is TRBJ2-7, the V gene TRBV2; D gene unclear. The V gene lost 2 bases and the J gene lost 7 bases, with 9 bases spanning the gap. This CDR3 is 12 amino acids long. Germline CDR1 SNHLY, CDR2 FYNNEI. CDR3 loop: CASSEKVWEQYF. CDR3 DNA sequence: TGTGCCAGCAGTGAAAAGGTTTGGGAGCAGTACTTC.

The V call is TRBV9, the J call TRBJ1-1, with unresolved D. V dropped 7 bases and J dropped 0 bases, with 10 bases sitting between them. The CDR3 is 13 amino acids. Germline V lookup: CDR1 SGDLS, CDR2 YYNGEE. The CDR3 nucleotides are TGTGCCAGCGCGACGGCGTTGAACACTGAAGCTTTCTTT. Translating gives CASATALNTEAFF.

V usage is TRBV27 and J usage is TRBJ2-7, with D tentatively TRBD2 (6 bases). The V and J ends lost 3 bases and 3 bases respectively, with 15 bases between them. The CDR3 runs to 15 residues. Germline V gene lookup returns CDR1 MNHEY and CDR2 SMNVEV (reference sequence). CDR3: CASSFSSGPVYEQYF. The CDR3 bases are TGTGCCAGCAGTTTCTCGAGCGGGCCTGTCTACGAGCAGTACTTC.

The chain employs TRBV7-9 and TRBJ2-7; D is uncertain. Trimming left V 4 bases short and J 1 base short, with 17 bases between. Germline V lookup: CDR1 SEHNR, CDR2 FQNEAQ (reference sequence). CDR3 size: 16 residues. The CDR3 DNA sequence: TGTGCCAGCAGCTCCCGGAGTTGGTTAGAATCCTACGAGCAGTACTTC. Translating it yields CASSSRSWLESYEQYF. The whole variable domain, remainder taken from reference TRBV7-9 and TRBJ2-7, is DTGVSQNPRHKITKRGQNVTFRCDPISEHNRLYWYRQTLGQGPEFLTYFQNEAQLEKSRLLSDRFSAERPKGSFSTLEIQRTEQGDSAMYLCASSSRSWLESYEQYFGPGTRLTVT.

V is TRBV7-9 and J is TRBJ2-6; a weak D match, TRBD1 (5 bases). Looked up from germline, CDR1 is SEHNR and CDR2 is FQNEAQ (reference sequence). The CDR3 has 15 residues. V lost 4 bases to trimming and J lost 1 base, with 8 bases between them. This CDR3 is CASSWQGSGANVLTF. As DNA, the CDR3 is TGTGCCAGCAGCTGGCAGGGTTCTGGGGCCAACGTCCTGACTTTC.

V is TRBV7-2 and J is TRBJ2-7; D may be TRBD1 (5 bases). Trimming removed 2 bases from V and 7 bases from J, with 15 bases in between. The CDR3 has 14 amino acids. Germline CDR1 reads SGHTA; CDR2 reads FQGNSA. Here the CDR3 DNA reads TGTGCCAGCAGCTTATTAGGCCCCTCAGGGGAGCAGTACTTC. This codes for CASSLLGPSGEQYF.

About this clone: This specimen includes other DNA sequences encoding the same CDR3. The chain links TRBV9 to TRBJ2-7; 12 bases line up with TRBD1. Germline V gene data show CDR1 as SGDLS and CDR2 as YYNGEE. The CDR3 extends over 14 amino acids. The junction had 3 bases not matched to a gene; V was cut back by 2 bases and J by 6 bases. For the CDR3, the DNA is TGTGCCAGCAGCGTGGGGGACAGGGGGCTCGAGCAGTACTTC. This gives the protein CASSVGDRGLEQYF.

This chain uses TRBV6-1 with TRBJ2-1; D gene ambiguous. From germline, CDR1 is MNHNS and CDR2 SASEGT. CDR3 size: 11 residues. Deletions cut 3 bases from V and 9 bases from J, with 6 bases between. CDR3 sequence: CASSEYPEQFF. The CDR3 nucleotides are TGTGCCAGCAGTGAGTACCCTGAGCAGTTCTTC.

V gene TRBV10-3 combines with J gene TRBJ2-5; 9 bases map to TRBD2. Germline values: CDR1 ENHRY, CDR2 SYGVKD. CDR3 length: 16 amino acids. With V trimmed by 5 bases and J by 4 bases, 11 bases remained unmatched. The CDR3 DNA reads TGTGCCATCAGTATAGCGGGAGATTTAGAAGGAGAGACCCAGTACTTC. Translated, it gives CAISIAGDLEGETQYF.